What follows are 29 T cell receptor beta chains derived from one specimen sequenced in a study of blood T cell repertoires in COVID-19. TCRdb keeps only in-frame clones here, not all; method: immunoSEQ multiplex PCR. Of roughly 200,000 clones listed, roughly 89% are singletons. Sequenced material: peripheral blood. The source is a man aged 40-55 years with acute or convalescent COVID-19.

The chain recombines TRBV5-4 with TRBJ1-1; TRBD1 agrees at 7 bases. Germline V gene data show CDR1 as SGHNT and CDR2 as YYREEE (reference sequence). The CDR3 contains 15 residues. The V and J ends lost 0 bases and 4 bases, in that order; junction bases with no gene match: 6. The CDR3 sequence: CASSLGTGVATEAFF. CDR3 nucleotide sequence: TGTGCCAGCAGCTTGGGAACAGGGGTAGCCACTGAAGCTTTCTTT.

This chain connects TRBV29-1 to TRBJ2-7; possible D gene TRBD2, 6 bases. The CDR3 totals 14 residues. Germline V gene lookup returns CDR1 SQVTM and CDR2 ANQGSEA. V gave up 6 bases and J gave up 2 bases, with 17 bases separating them. The CDR3 DNA reads as TGCAGCGTCGGGAACCTGGGCGGGACCTACGAGCAGTACTTC. Amino acids: CSVGNLGGTYEQYF.

In this sample, this clone turned up a few times. The chain has TRBV29-1 and TRBJ1-1; 9 bases match TRBD1. V lost 7 bases and J lost 3; bases outside the gene matches: 3. Germline V gene lookup returns CDR1 SQVTM and CDR2 ANQGSEA. The length of the CDR3 is 12 residues. CDR3 nucleotides: TGCAGCGCCCGACAGGGGGACACTGAAGCTTTCTTT. This translates into CSARQGDTEAFF.

This clone came up once. J is TRBJ2-1 and V is TRBV9; 13 nucleotides align to TRBD2. CDR3 length: 16 residues. Per the germline V gene, CDR1 is SGDLS and CDR2 is YYNGEE. The J segment lost 9 bases and the V segment lost 2 bases, leaving 8 bases of the junction unmatched. In nucleotides, the CDR3 is TGTGCCAGCAGCGTCGCCGGGACTAGCGGGGTGGGTGAGCAGTTCTTC. It is translated as CASSVAGTSGVGEQFF.

The chain has TRBV5-6 and TRBJ1-2; D gene ambiguous. The CDR3 sequence is 14 residues long. CDR1 and CDR2 from the germline V gene are SGHDT and YYEEEE. V lost 0 bases, J lost 0 bases, and 6 bases lay in between. The DNA of the CDR3 is TGTGCCAGCAGCTTGGGAGTGGCTAACTATGGCTACACCTTC. Residues: CASSLGVANYGYTF.

The V call is TRBV6-1, the J call TRBJ2-7; D not certain. CDR3 length: 18 amino acids. V lost 1 base, J lost 0 bases, and 19 bases lay in between. Looked up from germline, CDR1 is MNHNS and CDR2 is SASEGT. For the CDR3, the DNA is TGTGCCAGCAGTGAAGGTTTTAGTACAGCTCTGAGCTCCTACGAGCAGTACTTC. Translating gives CASSEGFSTALSSYEQYF.

CDR3 in DNA: TGTGCCAGCAGTTGGAGAACTGAAGCTTTCTTT. Translated: CASSWRTEAFF. The rearrangement links TRBV12-3 or TRBV12-4 to TRBJ1-1; D gene uncertain. Trimming removed 4 bases from V and 5 bases from J, with 5 bases in between. The CDR3 consists of 11 residues.

The chain uses TRBV7-3 and TRBJ2-3, with 8 bases that match TRBD2. Germline assignment: CDR1 SGHTA and CDR2 FQGTGA. CDR3 length equals 17 residues. The J segment lost 3 bases and the V segment lost 2 bases, leaving 10 bases of the junction unmatched. The CDR3 protein is CASSLGSRGGDTDTQYF. The CDR3 bases are TGTGCCAGCAGCTTAGGGTCCCGGGGGGGAGATACAGATACGCAGTATTTT.

This sequence joins TRBV6-5 and TRBJ1-2; tentatively, D is TRBD1 (5 bases). The V gene lost 5 bases and the J gene lost 9 bases, with 16 bases spanning the gap. This CDR3 contains 13 residues. CDR1 MNHEY and CDR2 SVGAGI come from the germline V gene. DNA of the CDR3: TGTGCCAGCAGTCAGGGTTTCGGGGGACGCTACACCTTC. This translates into CASSQGFGGRYTF.

V usage is TRBV6-5 and J usage is TRBJ1-1, with D tentatively TRBD1 (6 bases). Germline V gene data show CDR1 as MNHEY and CDR2 as SVGAGI. The CDR3 contains 14 residues. Between the trimmed V and J ends, which lost 0 bases and 1 base, there was a span of 6 bases. CDR3: CASSYSQGNTEAFF. The CDR3 DNA reads as TGTGCCAGCAGTTACTCACAGGGGAACACTGAAGCTTTCTTT.

This clone has just one count. The chain has TRBV7-3 and TRBJ2-3; a possible D gene is TRBD2 (6 bases). V lost 3 bases and J lost 2, with 12 bases in between. The CDR3 sequence is 15 residues long. Germline CDR1 is SGHTA and CDR2 is FQGTGA. For the CDR3, the DNA is TGTGCCAGCAGCTTCAGACTAGGGCCCACAGATACGCAGTATTTT. Its translation is CASSFRLGPTDTQYF.

This clone was recorded a few times. J is TRBJ1-2 and V is TRBV5-4; possibly TRBD1 for D (5 bases). CDR3 size: 15 residues. Germline V gene lookup returns CDR1 SGHNT and CDR2 YYREEE (reference sequence). V was cut by 1 base and J by 5 bases, with 15 bases left in between. The CDR3 sequence: CASSLPGGMTYGYTF. CDR3 nucleotide sequence: TGTGCCAGCAGCTTGCCGGGGGGTATGACATATGGCTACACCTTC.

The chain is built from TRBV7-9 and TRBJ1-2; no clear D gene. CDR3 size: 13 residues. The V and J ends lost 8 bases and 1 base respectively, with 11 bases between them. The V gene's germline CDR1 is SEHNR and CDR2 FQNEAQ (reference sequence). The CDR3 region has the DNA TGTGCCAGCGGGAGTCATATTAACTATGGCTACACCTTC. Translated: CASGSHINYGYTF.

This clone has only one observation. The J gene is TRBJ1-2, the V gene TRBV27, with D maybe TRBD1 (5 bases). CDR3 length: 15 amino acids. Trimming removed 5 bases from V and 4 bases from J, with 17 bases in between. Germline V gives CDR1 MNHEY, CDR2 SMNVEV (reference sequence). CDR3 sequence (DNA): TGTGCCAGCAGTCCCCGTCAGGGCGCACGCTATGGCTACACCTTC. Protein sequence: CASSPRQGARYGYTF.

The rearrangement joins TRBV3-1 (or the pseudogene TRBV3-2) to TRBJ2-3; TRBD1 aligns across 7 bases. This CDR3 contains 18 residues. Trimming removed 1 base from V and 5 bases from J; junction bases left unmatched: 15. The germline V gene encodes CDR1 LGHDT and CDR2 YNNKEL (reference sequence). CDR3 amino acids: CASSQGVARDRGLDTQYF. CDR3 bases: TGTGCCAGCAGCCAAGGGGTGGCCCGGGACAGAGGATTAGATACGCAGTATTTT.

V gene TRBV15 combines with J gene TRBJ1-1; no clear D gene. CDR1 is LNHNV, CDR2 YYDKDF, per germline (reference sequence). The CDR3 extends over 14 amino acids. The V end was cut by 0 bases, the J end by 5 bases, with 10 bases between. In nucleotides, the CDR3 is TGTGCCACCAGCAGAGATTCAACGGGGACTGAAGCTTTCTTT. This translates into CATSRDSTGTEAFF.

This rearrangement joins TRBV27 to TRBJ2-5, with D possibly matching TRBD1 (5 bases). The V and J ends lost 4 bases and 1 base respectively, with 13 bases between them. Germline CDR1 MNHEY, CDR2 SMNVEV (reference sequence). This CDR3 comprises 15 residues. CDR3 loop: CASSSKQVLQETQYF. Written as DNA, the CDR3 is TGTGCCAGCAGTTCAAAACAGGTCCTCCAAGAGACCCAGTACTTC.

The chain employs TRBV4-3 and TRBJ1-2, with 12 bases matching TRBD1. This CDR3 is built from 16 residues. Germline CDR1 reads LGHNA; CDR2 reads YSLEER. With 4 bases clipped from V and 8 bases from J, the junction kept 11 bases outside the gene matches. The CDR3 region has the DNA TGCGCCAGCAGCCGGGGATCGGGACAGGGGGCGCGGGGCTACACCTTC. It codes for CASSRGSGQGARGYTF.

This chain joins TRBV27 and TRBJ2-6; 8 nucleotides match TRBD1. Losses at the gene ends were 6 bases for V and 0 bases for J; bases not matched to a gene: 10. Germline CDR1 MNHEY, CDR2 SMNVEV (reference sequence). The length of the CDR3 is 18 residues. The CDR3 sequence: CASSVRQGPPSGANVLTF. The CDR3 DNA reads as TGTGCCAGCAGCGTCCGACAGGGGCCCCCCTCTGGGGCCAACGTCCTGACTTTC.

The chain combines TRBV18 with TRBJ2-3; 8 bases are a match to TRBD2. Losses at the gene ends were 3 bases for V and 5 bases for J; bases not matched to a gene: 7. CDR3 length: 15 amino acids. Germline CDR1 reads KGHSH; CDR2 reads LQKENI. CDR3 DNA sequence: TGTGCCAGCTCACCTCCTAGCGGGCGGGGAGATACGCAGTATTTT. Residues: CASSPPSGRGDTQYF. Complete variable domain (other parts from reference TRBV18 and TRBJ2-3): NAGVMQNPRHLVRRRGQEARLRCSPMKGHSHVYWYRQLPEEGLKFMVYLQKENIIDESGMPKERFSAEFPKEGPSILRIQQVVRGDSAAYFCASSPPSGRGDTQYFGPGTRLTVL.

The rearrangement joins TRBV5-4 to TRBJ1-1; D is uncertain. Trimming took 1 base from V and 0 from J, leaving 7 bases between them. Per germline, CDR1 SGHNT and CDR2 YYREEE (reference sequence). The CDR3 covers 14 residues. The CDR3 sequence: CASSLQRMNTEAFF. In DNA form, the CDR3 reads TGTGCCAGCAGCTTGCAGCGGATGAACACTGAAGCTTTCTTT.

V gene TRBV5-4 combines with J gene TRBJ1-1; possible D gene TRBD1, 5 bases. This CDR3 comprises 13 residues. CDR1 and CDR2 from the germline V gene are SGHNT and YYREEE (reference sequence). The V end lost 3 bases, the J end lost 6 bases, and 12 bases lay between the germline ends. As DNA, the CDR3 is TGTGCCAGCAGCTCGGTGGGGGGTTCTGAAGCTTTCTTT. It is translated as CASSSVGGSEAFF.

The V gene is TRBV19, the J gene TRBJ2-5; 8 positions agree with TRBD1. There are 15 residues in the CDR3. The V gene's germline CDR1 is LNHDA and CDR2 SQIVND (reference sequence). Trimming took 3 bases from V and 5 from J; bases not matched to a gene: 8. The chain's CDR3 is CASSIGDRSPETQYF. The DNA for the CDR3 is TGTGCCAGTAGTATCGGGGACAGGAGTCCTGAGACCCAGTACTTC.

This chain uses TRBV6-2 or TRBV6-3 with TRBJ2-6, with 10 nucleotides matching TRBD1. The CDR3 totals 19 residues. The ends lost 2 bases at V and 0 bases at J; junction bases unmatched: 7. Per the germline V gene, CDR1 is MNHEY and CDR2 is SVGEGT. The CDR3: CASSYRRGQGVSGANVLTF. The CDR3 nucleotides are TGTGCCAGCAGTTACAGAAGAGGACAGGGGGTCTCTGGGGCCAACGTCCTGACTTTC.

The V call is TRBV28, the J call TRBJ2-5; 10 bases align to TRBD1. The CDR3 has 18 residues. Germline loops: CDR1 MDHEN, CDR2 SYDVKM. The trim removed 6 bases at V and 5 bases at J, leaving 18 bases unmatched. The CDR3 coding sequence is TGTGCCAGCAGCACCTTTCGGGACAGGGGAAAAGGGCGGGAGACCCAGTACTTC. Its translation is CASSTFRDRGKGRETQYF.

V gene TRBV9 combines with J gene TRBJ1-2; D is perhaps TRBD1 (5 bases). The CDR3 extends over 16 amino acids. Germline V CDR1 and CDR2: SGDLS, YYNGEE. Trimming left V 3 bases short and J 4 bases short, with 19 bases between. CDR3 sequence (DNA): TGTGCCAGCAGCGCCTCTGGGGCGGGGTTTAGCTATGGCTACACCTTC. It translates to CASSASGAGFSYGYTF.

The rearrangement links TRBV6-5 to TRBJ1-4; 8 nucleotides line up with TRBD1. This CDR3 is 14 amino acids long. V trimming: 6 bases; J trimming: 4 bases; junction bases outside the gene matches: 4. CDR1 is MNHEY and CDR2 is SVGAGI in the germline V gene. CDR3 coding DNA: TGTGCCAGCAGAGCAGGGGGCCTTAATGAAAAACTGTTTTTT. Its translation is CASRAGGLNEKLFF.

This clone was observed a single time. V is TRBV28 and J is TRBJ2-2; TRBD1 agrees at 9 bases. The germline V gene encodes CDR1 MDHEN and CDR2 SYDVKM. V dropped 8 bases and J dropped 5; count of bases not matched to a gene: 9. The CDR3 runs 15 residues. This CDR3 reads CASERPGTGTGELFF. The CDR3 DNA sequence: TGTGCCAGCGAAAGACCCGGGACAGGGACCGGGGAGCTGTTTTTT.

The chain has TRBV4-1 and TRBJ1-1; maybe TRBD1 (6 bases). Germline CDR1 MGHRA, CDR2 YSYEKL. This CDR3 region has 15 residues. V shed 2 bases and J shed 2 bases, with 12 bases lying between them. The CDR3 here is CASSQRDTLNTEAFF. CDR3 DNA sequence: TGCGCCAGCAGCCAACGGGACACCCTTAACACTGAAGCTTTCTTT.